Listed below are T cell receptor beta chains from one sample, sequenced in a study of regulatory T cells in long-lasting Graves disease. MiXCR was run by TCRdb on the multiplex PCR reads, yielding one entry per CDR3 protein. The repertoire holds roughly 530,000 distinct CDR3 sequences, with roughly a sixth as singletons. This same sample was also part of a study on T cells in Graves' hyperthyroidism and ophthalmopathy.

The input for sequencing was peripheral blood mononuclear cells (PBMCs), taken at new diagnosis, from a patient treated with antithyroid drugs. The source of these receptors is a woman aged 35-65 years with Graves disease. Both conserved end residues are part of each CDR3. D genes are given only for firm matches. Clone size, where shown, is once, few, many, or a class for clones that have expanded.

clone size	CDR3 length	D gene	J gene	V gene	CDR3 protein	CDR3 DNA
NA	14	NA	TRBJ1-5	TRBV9	CASSARVYGQPQHF	TGTGCCAGCAGCGCCAGGGTTTATGGTCAGCCCCAGCATTTT
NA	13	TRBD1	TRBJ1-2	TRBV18	CASSPQGMDGYTF	TGTGCCAGCTCGCCACAGGGGATGGATGGCTACACCTTC
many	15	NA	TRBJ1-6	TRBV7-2	CASSLNSGENSPLHF	TGTGCCAGCAGCCTGAACTCGGGAGAGAATTCACCCCTCCACTTT
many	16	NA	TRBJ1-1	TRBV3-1	CASSQVSRTIGTEAFF	TGTGCCAGCAGCCAAGTTTCCCGGACAATCGGCACTGAAGCTTTCTTT
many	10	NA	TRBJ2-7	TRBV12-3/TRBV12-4	CAPGFYEQYF	TGTGCCCCTGGTTTTTACGAGCAGTACTTC
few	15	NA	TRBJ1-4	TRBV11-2	CASSKRGAVNEKLFF	TGTGCCAGCAGCAAACGAGGGGCGGTTAATGAAAAACTGTTTTTT
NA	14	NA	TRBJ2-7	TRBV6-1	CASSEVWPSYEQYF	TGTGCCAGCAGTGAAGTCTGGCCCTCCTACGAGCAGTACTTC
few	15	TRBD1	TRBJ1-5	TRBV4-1	CASSQGRTGHQPQHF	TGCGCCAGCAGCCAAGGGAGGACAGGGCATCAGCCCCAGCATTTT
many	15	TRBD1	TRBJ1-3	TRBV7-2	CASSRQGLIGNTIYF	TGTGCCAGCAGCCGACAGGGGCTGATTGGAAACACCATATATTTT
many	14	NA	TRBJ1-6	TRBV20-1	CSALSISYNSPLHF	TGCAGTGCTTTGTCAATCAGCTATAATTCACCCCTCCACTTT
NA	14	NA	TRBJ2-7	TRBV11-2	CASSGGVGAHEQYF	TGTGCCAGCAGCGGGGGGGTGGGGGCCCACGAGCAGTACTTC
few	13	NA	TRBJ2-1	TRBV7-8	CASSFPGKVEQFF	TGTGCCAGCAGCTTTCCGGGGAAAGTAGAGCAGTTCTTC
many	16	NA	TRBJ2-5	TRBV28	CASRQVGTATSETQYF	TGTGCCAGCAGGCAAGTCGGGACCGCGACCTCTGAGACCCAGTACTTC
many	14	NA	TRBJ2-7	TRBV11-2	CASSPGPGTYEQYF	TGTGCCAGCAGCCCGGGACCCGGGACCTACGAGCAGTACTTC
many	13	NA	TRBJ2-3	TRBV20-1	CSASTGSTDTQYF	TGCAGTGCTAGTACGGGAAGCACAGATACGCAGTATTTT
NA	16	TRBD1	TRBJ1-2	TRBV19	CASSPGGTGLFYGYTF	TGTGCCAGTAGTCCAGGCGGGACAGGTCTTTTCTATGGCTACACCTTC
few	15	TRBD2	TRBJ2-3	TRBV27	CASSLKRGSTDTQYF	TGTGCCAGCAGTTTAAAGCGGGGGAGCACAGATACGCAGTATTTT
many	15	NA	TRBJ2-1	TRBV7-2	CASSLAGRSYNEQFF	TGTGCCAGCAGCTTAGCGGGGCGCTCCTACAATGAGCAGTTCTTC
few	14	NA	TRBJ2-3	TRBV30	CAWARTGSTDTQYF	TGTGCCTGGGCTAGAACAGGGAGCACAGATACGCAGTATTTT
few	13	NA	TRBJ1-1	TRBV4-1	CASSREQGFEAFF	TGCGCCAGCAGCCGAGAACAGGGTTTTGAAGCTTTCTTT
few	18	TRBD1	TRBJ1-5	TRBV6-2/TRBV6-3	CASSYSIDRQGTNQPQHF	TGTGCCAGCAGTTACTCGATAGATCGACAGGGGACTAATCAGCCCCAGCATTTT
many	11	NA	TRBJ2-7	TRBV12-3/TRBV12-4	CASSFGYEQYF	TGTGCCAGCAGCTTTGGCTACGAGCAGTACTTC
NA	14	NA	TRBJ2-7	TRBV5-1	CASSIRDSSYEQYF	TGTGCCAGCAGCATCCGGGACTCTTCCTACGAGCAGTACTTC
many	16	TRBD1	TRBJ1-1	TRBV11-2	CASSLSKTGGRSEAFF	TGTGCCAGCAGCTTATCCAAAACAGGGGGCCGGTCTGAAGCTTTCTTT
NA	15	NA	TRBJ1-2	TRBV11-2	CASSLGQGMFYGYTF	TGTGCCAGCAGCTTAGGTCAGGGGATGTTCTATGGCTACACCTTC
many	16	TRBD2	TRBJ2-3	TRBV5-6	CASSLVAAGGPYTQYF	TGTGCCAGCAGCTTGGTGGCGGCGGGGGGGCCTTATACGCAGTATTTT
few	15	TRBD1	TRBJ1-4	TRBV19	CASSAYDRGSEKLFF	TGTGCCAGTAGTGCCTACGACAGGGGAAGTGAAAAACTGTTTTTT
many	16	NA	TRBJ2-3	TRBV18	CASSPPKRAGGDTQYF	TGTGCCAGCTCACCACCCAAGCGCGCCGGCGGAGATACGCAGTATTTT
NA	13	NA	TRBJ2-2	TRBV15	CATSREAYGELFF	TGTGCCACCAGCAGAGAGGCCTACGGGGAGCTGTTTTTT
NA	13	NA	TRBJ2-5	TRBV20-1	CSAPHSGEETQYF	TGCAGTGCCCCCCATAGCGGAGAAGAGACCCAGTACTTC
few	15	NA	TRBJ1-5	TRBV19	CASSIVGRGDQPQHF	TGTGCCAGTAGTATAGTAGGGAGGGGGGACCAGCCCCAGCATTTT
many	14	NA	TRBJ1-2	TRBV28	CASTGSGKVYGYTF	TGTGCCAGCACCGGGTCGGGGAAAGTCTATGGCTACACCTTC
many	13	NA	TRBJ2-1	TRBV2	CASSAAGYNEQFF	TGTGCCAGCAGTGCGGCGGGTTACAATGAGCAGTTCTTC
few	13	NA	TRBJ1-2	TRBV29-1	CSALRQESYGYTF	TGCAGCGCCCTAAGACAGGAAAGCTATGGCTACACCTTC
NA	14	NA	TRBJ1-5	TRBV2	CASSGVLLNQPQHF	TGTGCCAGCAGTGGAGTTTTATTGAATCAGCCCCAGCATTTT
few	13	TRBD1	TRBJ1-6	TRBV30	CAWARGQNSPLHF	TGTGCCTGGGCCAGGGGGCAGAATTCACCCCTCCACTTT
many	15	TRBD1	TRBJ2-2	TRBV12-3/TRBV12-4	CASSLGGANTGELFF	TGTGCCAGCAGCTTAGGGGGCGCAAACACCGGGGAGCTGTTTTTT
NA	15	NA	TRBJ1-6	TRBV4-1	CASSQDTGTNSPLHF	TGCGCCAGCAGCCAAGATACAGGGACTAATTCACCCCTCCACTTT
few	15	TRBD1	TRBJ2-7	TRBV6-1	CASRRGQGPLYEQYF	TGTGCCAGCAGGCGGGGACAGGGCCCTTTATACGAGCAGTACTTC
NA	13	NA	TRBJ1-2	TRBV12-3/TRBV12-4	CASSSVRNYGYTF	TGTGCCAGCAGTTCTGTCAGAAACTATGGCTACACCTTC
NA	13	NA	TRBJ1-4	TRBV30	CAWRGSRNEKLFF	TGTGCCTGGAGGGGCAGCCGAAATGAAAAACTGTTTTTT
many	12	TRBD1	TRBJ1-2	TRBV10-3	CAISTGASGYTF	TGTGCCATCAGTACAGGGGCGTCTGGCTACACCTTC
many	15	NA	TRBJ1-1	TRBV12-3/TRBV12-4	CASSPAKGMNTEAFF	TGTGCCAGCAGCCCAGCCAAGGGAATGAACACTGAAGCTTTCTTT
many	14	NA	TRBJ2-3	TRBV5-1	CASKVPGGTDTQYF	TGCGCCAGCAAAGTCCCAGGCGGCACAGATACGCAGTATTTT
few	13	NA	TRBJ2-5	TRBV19	CASSIGTKETQYF	TGTGCCAGTAGTATAGGAACGAAGGAGACCCAGTACTTC
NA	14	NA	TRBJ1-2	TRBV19	CASSRAGDAYGYTF	TGTGCCAGTAGTAGGGCAGGGGATGCCTATGGCTACACCTTC
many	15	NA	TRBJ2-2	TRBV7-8	CASSLANQNTGELFF	TGTGCCAGCAGCTTAGCCAACCAGAACACCGGGGAGCTGTTTTTT
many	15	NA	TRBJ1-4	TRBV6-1	CASSSGRSTNEKLFF	TGTGCCAGCAGCTCCGGGAGGTCAACTAATGAAAAACTGTTTTTT
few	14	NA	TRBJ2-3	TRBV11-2	CAISRGASTDTQYF	TGTGCCATTTCCCGGGGGGCCAGCACAGATACGCAGTATTTT
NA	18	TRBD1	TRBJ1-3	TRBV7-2	CASSPPGQGLLSGNTIYF	TGTGCCAGCAGCCCCCCCGGACAGGGCCTCCTCTCTGGAAACACCATATATTTT
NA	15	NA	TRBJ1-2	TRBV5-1	CASSFTGTEDYGYTF	TGTGCCAGCAGCTTCACCGGGACGGAAGACTATGGCTACACCTTC
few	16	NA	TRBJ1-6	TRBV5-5	CASSQGIMSYNSPLHF	TGTGCCAGCAGCCAGGGGATTATGTCCTATAATTCACCCCTCCACTTT
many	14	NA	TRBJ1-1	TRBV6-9	CASSYGGKNTEAFF	TGTGCCAGCAGTTATGGGGGTAAAAACACTGAAGCTTTCTTT
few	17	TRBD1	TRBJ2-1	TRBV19	CASSMKGGPLSYNEQFF	TGTGCCAGTAGTATGAAAGGGGGCCCTTTATCCTACAATGAGCAGTTCTTC